Below, one T cell receptor (beta chain) is given with its context. The sample originates from a study of blood T cell repertoires in COVID-19. Turning to the study itself: The origin of the acute and convalescent COVID-19 samples was the United States, Italy and Spain.

The trim removed 3 bases at V and 4 bases at J, leaving 1 base unmatched. The CDR3 totals 16 residues. CDR1 and CDR2 from the germline V gene are LGHNA and YSLEER. Authors' methods: Estimated nucleated cell counts came from reference gene primer amplification. The repertoire was sequenced with immunoSEQ multiplex PCR; TCRdb's copy has only in-frame clones and lacks some. The V and J calls and clone size come from that table; D and trimming were worked out from the DNA. The data hold 130,000 to 150,000 clones, with about 89% observed a single time. Material: peripheral blood. The rearrangement uses TRBV4-3 and TRBJ2-1, with 15 bases matching TRBD2. This clonotype was obtained from a man aged 45-65 years who had recovered from COVID-19. The CDR3 DNA reads TGCGCCAGCAGCCAGGGGACTAGCGGGGGGTACAATGAGCAGTTCTTC. Its translation is CASSQGTSGGYNEQFF.